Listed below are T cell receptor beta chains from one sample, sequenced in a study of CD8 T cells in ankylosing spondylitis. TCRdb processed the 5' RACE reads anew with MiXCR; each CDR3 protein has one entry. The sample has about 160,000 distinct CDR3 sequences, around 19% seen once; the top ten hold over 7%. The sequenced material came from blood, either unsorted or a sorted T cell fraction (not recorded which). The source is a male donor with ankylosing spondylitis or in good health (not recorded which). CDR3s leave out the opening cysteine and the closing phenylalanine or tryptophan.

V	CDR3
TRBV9	ASSVAPAGRSYNEQF
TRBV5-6	ASSLNSLRGGTQY
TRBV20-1	SARERTGGSSPLH
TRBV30	AWSRTPNTEAF
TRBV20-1	SSPGTGSSYEQY
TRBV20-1	SATDILGAYGYT
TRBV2	ASSELARANEQF
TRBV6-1	ASTIFFGTGVWEAF
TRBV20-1	SARGHSGSTDTQY
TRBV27	ASSSSGDGYT
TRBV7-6	ASSLGGTSNSPLH
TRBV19	ASRIGQSYLAEAF
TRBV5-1	ASSPWLAPDTQY
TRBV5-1	ASSLAGLAGGQDTQY
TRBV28	TSSLWGAQRKNHNEQF
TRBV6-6	ASSGREGPYEQY
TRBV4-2	ASSRSYGYT
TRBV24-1	ATSDAITSGRRNTGELF
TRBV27	ASRPTGGEAKNIQY
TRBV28	ASSSRKVAGELF
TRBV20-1	SAREFVPDQPQH
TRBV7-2	ASSQGLANEKLF
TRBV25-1	ASGGPGDGTGELF
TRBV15	ATSREFGGNQPQH
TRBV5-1	ASSLSMVTGASYEQY
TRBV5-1	ASLDTLNTEAF
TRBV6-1	ASSRGAGLETQY
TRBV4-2	ASSHLPSGNNEQF
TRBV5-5	ASSLGAGVNSPLH
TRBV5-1	ASSDGTGGALTEAF
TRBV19	ASSIRGGEAF
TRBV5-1	ASSLGAENGNTIY
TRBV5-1	ASSSDRVYTGELF
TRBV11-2	ASSRLAGEAGELF
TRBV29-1	SVERPAGYREQF
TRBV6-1	ASSEGREYQETQY
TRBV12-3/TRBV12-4	ASSATGTPQH
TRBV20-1	SATGLAGGPMEDTQY
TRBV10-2	ASSSRTQGYT
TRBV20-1	SANRGAGNQPQH
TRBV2	ASSTHTGELF
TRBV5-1	ASSLADSFQPQH